This note documents a single T cell receptor (beta chain) sequence. The antigen remains unidentified. The source of the sample is a study of T cell responses to AZD1222 COVID-19 vaccine. General observations from the study: Compared with day 0, the breadth and depth of the Spike-specific TCR repertoire rose significantly after two doses of AZD1222. Epitopes outside B.1.351 and B.1.1.7 mutated regions reportedly drew nearly half of spike TCRs. Researchers took repertoire samples only after the peak T cell response had come. Baseline testing showed seropositivity in only a handful of AZD1222 recipients.

Clones were sequenced by immunoSEQ multiplex PCR, and TCRdb holds only the in-frame ones, with some missing. The sample has 140,000 to 150,000 clones, around four fifths seen once; the top ten hold over 4%. V lost 2 bases to trimming and J lost 2 bases, with 17 bases between them. Germline V gene lookup returns CDR1 MDHEN and CDR2 SYDVKM. The CDR3 is 17 residues long. The specimen comprised peripheral blood, sampled on day 0 of MenACWY control vaccination. The clonotype was recovered from an adult in good health. The chain recombines TRBV28 with TRBJ2-3, with D unclear. The CDR3 DNA is TGTGCCAGCAGTTTAACCCCCTGGACCGAGACCACAGATACGCAGTATTTT. It translates to CASSLTPWTETTDTQYF.